A single sample gave rise to the 8 T cell receptor beta chains below, sequenced in a study of cytomegalovirus exposure and HLA in healthy donors. PCR primers comprised 60 Vbeta and 13 Jbeta primers. Some clones are missing from TCRdb's copy, which holds only in-frame ones; the method was immunoSEQ multiplex PCR. The table has about 160,000 clones, around 74% seen once. Sequenced material: PBMCs. Receptors were obtained from a female donor in good health and CMV-seronegative.

This clone came up a few times. The chain carries TRBV11-1 and TRBJ1-5, with no clear D. Germline V gene data show CDR1 as SGHAT and CDR2 as FQDESV (reference sequence). Trimming shortened V by 1 base and J by 4 bases, and 5 bases separated the two germline ends. The CDR3 is 13 residues long. As DNA, the CDR3 is TGTGCCAGCAGCTTAGGGGAGAATCAGCCCCAGCATTTT. Protein sequence: CASSLGENQPQHF.

The rearrangement uses TRBV19 and TRBJ2-7, with D possibly being TRBD1 (6 bases). V was cut by 2 bases and J by 6 bases, with 14 bases left in between. CDR1 and CDR2 (germline): LNHDA, SQIVND (reference sequence). The CDR3 sequence is 14 residues long. The CDR3 sequence is CASSIQGQSGEQYF. In DNA, the CDR3 is TGTGCCAGTAGTATACAGGGACAAAGTGGCGAGCAGTACTTC.

This chain uses TRBV5-1 with TRBJ2-5; D might be TRBD2 (6 bases). Germline V lookup: CDR1 SGHRS, CDR2 YFSETQ. V dropped 2 bases and J dropped 5 bases, with 10 bases sitting between them. The CDR3 has 13 amino acids. The CDR3 nucleotides read TGCGCCAGCAGCTTAGGAGGGGACGAGACCCAGTACTTC. It translates to CASSLGGDETQYF.

V usage is TRBV6-4 and J usage is TRBJ2-1; 11 nucleotides line up with TRBD2. J gave up 2 bases and V 5 bases, and 2 bases lay outside the gene matches. The germline gives CDR1 MRHNA, CDR2 SNTAGT. The CDR3 consists of 15 residues. The CDR3 loop is CASSMTSGTYNEQFF. The CDR3 region has the DNA TGTGCCAGCAGTATGACTAGCGGGACCTACAATGAGCAGTTCTTC.

The chain links TRBV7-9 to TRBJ2-7; 7 bases are shared with TRBD2. V dropped 4 bases and J dropped 3; count of bases not matched to a gene: 15. Germline V gene lookup returns CDR1 SEHNR and CDR2 FQNEAQ (reference sequence). This CDR3 spans 17 amino acids. The CDR3, as DNA: TGTGCCAGCAGCTCCTGGGCGGGAGTCTTTTTTCTCTACGAGCAGTACTTC. Encoded protein: CASSSWAGVFFLYEQYF.

J is TRBJ2-1 and V is TRBV6-5; weak D call: TRBD1 (5 bases). This CDR3 contains 14 residues. V was cut by 5 bases and J by 8 bases, with 16 bases left in between. Germline CDR1 MNHEY, CDR2 SVGAGI. CDR3 region: CASSNNRRADEQFF. The CDR3 bases are TGTGCCAGCAGTAACAACCGCAGGGCCGATGAGCAGTTCTTC.

The chain employs TRBV19 and TRBJ2-7; the match to TRBD2 covers 8 bases. The V gene's germline CDR1 is LNHDA and CDR2 SQIVND (reference sequence). This CDR3 comprises 14 residues. J gave up 0 bases and V 6 bases, and 4 bases lay outside the gene matches. In DNA, the CDR3 is TGTGCCAGTAGAATGAGCGGGAGCTCCTACGAGCAGTACTTC. Amino acids: CASRMSGSSYEQYF.

Regarding this clone: The junction does not match germline at one end; this may be a read error. The chain couples TRBV7-9 to TRBJ2-7; tentative D call: TRBD1 (6 bases). This CDR3 contains 11 residues. CDR1 and CDR2 (germline): SEHNR, FQNEAQ (reference sequence). The CDR3 DNA is TGTGTCAGCAGCCACACAGGGATCGAGTACTTC. This translates into CVSSHTGIEYF.